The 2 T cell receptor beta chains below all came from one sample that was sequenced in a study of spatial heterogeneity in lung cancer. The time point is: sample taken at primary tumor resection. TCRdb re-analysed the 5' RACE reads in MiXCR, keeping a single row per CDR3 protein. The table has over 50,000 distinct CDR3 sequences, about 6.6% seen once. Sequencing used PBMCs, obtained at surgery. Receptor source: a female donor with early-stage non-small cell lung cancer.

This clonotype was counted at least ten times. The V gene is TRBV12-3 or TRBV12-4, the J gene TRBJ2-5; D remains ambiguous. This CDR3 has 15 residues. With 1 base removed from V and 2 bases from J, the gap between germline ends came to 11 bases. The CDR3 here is CASSLELALQETQYF. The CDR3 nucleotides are TGTGCCAGCAGTTTAGAGCTTGCCCTACAAGAGACCCAGTACTTC.

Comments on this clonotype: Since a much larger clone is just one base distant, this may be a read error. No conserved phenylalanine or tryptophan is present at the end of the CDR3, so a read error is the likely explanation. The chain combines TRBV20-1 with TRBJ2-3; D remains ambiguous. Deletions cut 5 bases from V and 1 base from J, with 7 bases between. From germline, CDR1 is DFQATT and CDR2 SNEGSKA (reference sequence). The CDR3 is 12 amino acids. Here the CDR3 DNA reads TGCAGTGCTGAGGCAGGCACAGATACGCAGTATTCT. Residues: CSAEAGTDTQYS.